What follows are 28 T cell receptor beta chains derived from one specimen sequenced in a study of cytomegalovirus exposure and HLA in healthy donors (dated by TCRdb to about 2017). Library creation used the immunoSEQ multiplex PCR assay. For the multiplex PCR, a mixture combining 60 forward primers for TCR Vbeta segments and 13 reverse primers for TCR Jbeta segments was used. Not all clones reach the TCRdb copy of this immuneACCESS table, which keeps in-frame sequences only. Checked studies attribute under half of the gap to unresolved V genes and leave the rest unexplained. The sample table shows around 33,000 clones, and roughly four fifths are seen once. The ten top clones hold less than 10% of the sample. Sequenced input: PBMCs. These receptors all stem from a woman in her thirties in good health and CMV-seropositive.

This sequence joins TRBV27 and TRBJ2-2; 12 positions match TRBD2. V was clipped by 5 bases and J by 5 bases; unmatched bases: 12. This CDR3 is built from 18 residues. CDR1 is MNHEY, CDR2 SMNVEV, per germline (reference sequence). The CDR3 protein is CASSLRLAGVAGTGELFF. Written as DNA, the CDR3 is TGTGCCAGCAGTCTCAGACTAGCGGGAGTTGCGGGAACCGGGGAGCTGTTTTTT.

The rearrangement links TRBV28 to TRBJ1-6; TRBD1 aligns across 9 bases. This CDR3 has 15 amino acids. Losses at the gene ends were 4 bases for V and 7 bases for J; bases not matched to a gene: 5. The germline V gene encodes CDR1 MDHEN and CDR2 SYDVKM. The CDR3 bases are TGTGCCAGCAGTTCCTCCGGGACAGGGAATTCACCCCTCCACTTT. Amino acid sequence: CASSSSGTGNSPLHF.

The CDR3 loop reads CATRQEGNTIYF. The CDR3 region has the DNA TGTGCCACGAGACAGGAGGGAAACACCATATATTTT. The chain carries TRBV10-3 and TRBJ1-3; maybe TRBD1 (6 bases). Between the trimmed V and J ends, which lost 10 bases and 4 bases, there was a span of 11 bases. The CDR3 consists of 12 residues. Germline V gene lookup returns CDR1 ENHRY and CDR2 SYGVKD.

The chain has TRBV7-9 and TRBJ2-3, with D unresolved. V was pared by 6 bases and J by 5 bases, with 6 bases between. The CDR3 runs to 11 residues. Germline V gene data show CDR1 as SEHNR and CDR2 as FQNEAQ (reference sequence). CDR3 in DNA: TGTGCCAGCAGTACGGGAGATACGCAGTATTTT. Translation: CASSTGDTQYF. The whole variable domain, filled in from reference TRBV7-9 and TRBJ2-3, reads DTGVSQNPRHKITKRGQNVTFRCDPISEHNRLYWYRQTLGQGPEFLTYFQNEAQLEKSRLLSDRFSAERPKGSFSTLEIQRTEQGDSAMYLCASSTGDTQYFGPGTRLTVL.

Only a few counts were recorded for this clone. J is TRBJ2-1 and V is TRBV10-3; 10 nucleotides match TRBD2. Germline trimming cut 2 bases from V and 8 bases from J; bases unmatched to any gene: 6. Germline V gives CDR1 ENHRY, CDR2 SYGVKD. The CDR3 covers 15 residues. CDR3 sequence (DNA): TGTGCCATCAGTGAGGAAAGCGGGGGGGCCTATGAGCAGTTCTTC. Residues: CAISEESGGAYEQFF.

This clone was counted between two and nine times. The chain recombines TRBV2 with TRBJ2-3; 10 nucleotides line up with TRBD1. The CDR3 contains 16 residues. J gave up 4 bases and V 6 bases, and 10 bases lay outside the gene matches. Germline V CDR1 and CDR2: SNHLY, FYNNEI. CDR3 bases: TGTGCCAGCAGGTTCTCCGGGACAGGGGTAGCAGATACGCAGTATTTT. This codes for CASRFSGTGVADTQYF.

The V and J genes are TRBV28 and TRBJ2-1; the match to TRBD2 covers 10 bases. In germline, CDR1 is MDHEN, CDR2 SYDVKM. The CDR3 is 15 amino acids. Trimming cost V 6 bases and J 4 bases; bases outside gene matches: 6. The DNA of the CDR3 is TGTGCCAGCAGCCCTATAGCGGGGGGTTACAATGAGCAGTTCTTC. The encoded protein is CASSPIAGGYNEQFF.

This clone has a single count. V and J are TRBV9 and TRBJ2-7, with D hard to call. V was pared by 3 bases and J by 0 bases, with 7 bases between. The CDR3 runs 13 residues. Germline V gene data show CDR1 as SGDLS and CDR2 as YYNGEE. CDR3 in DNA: TGTGCCAGCAGCGCCCCGGGCTCCTACGAGCAGTACTTC. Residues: CASSAPGSYEQYF. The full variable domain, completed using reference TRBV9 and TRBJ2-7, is DSGVTQTPKHLITATGQRVTLRCSPRSGDLSVYWYQQSLDQGLQFLIQYYNGEERAKGNILERFSAQQFPDLHSELNLSSLELGDSALYFCASSAPGSYEQYFGPGTRLTVT.

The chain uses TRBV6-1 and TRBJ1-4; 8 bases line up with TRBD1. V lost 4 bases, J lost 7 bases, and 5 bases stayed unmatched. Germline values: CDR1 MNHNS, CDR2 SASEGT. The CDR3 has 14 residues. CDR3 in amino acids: CASSGTGTGEKLFF. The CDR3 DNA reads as TGTGCCAGCAGTGGGACAGGGACAGGTGAAAAACTGTTTTTT.

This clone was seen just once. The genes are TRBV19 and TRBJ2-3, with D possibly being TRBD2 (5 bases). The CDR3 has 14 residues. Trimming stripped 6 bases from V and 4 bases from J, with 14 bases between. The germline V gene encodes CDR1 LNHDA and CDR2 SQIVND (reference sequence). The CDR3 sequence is CASSPFEGPDTQYF. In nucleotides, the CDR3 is TGTGCCAGTAGCCCGTTTGAGGGCCCAGATACGCAGTATTTT. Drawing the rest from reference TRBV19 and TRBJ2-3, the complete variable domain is DGGITQSPKYLFRKEGQNVTLSCEQNLNHDAMYWYRQDPGQGLRLIYYSQIVNDFQKGDIAEGYSVSREKKESFPLTVTSAQKNPTAFYLCASSPFEGPDTQYFGPGTRLTVL.

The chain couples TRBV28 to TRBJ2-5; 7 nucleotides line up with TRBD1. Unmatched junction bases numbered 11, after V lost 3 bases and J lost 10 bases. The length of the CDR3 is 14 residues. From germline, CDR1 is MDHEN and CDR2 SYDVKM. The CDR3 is CASSFGTAFLHQYF. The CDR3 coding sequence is TGTGCCAGCAGTTTCGGGACAGCCTTTTTACACCAGTACTTC.

The DNA for the CDR3 is TGTGCCAGCAGTCCCGACTCGGGTGTCGGGGAGCTGTTTTTT. This codes for CASSPDSGVGELFF. The chain has TRBV6-5 and TRBJ2-2; D call uncertain. Between the trimmed V and J ends, which lost 5 bases and 7 bases, there was a span of 14 bases. Germline loops: CDR1 MNHEY, CDR2 SVGAGI. The CDR3 totals 14 residues.

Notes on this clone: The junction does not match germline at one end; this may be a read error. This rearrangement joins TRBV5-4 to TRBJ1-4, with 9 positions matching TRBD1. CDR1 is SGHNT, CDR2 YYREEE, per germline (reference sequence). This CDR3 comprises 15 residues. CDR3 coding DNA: TGTTCCAGCAGCTTTGCGGGACAGGGAAATGAAAAACTGTTTTTT. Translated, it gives CSSSFAGQGNEKLFF.

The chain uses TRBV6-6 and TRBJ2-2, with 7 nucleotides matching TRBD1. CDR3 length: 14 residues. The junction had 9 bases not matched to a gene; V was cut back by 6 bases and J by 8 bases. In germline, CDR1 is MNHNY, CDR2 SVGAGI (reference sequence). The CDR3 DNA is TGTGCCAGCAGGTCTAGGGGGCTTTATGGGGAGCTGTTTTTT. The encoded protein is CASRSRGLYGELFF.

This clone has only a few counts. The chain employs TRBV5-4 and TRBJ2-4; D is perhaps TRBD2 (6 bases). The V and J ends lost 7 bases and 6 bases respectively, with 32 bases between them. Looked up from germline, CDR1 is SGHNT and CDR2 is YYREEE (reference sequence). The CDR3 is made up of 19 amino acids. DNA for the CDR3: TGTGCCAGCGAACTAAGGGGTAGCGGCCTCCGGCGAGGGAGAAACATTCAGTACTTC. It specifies CASELRGSGLRRGRNIQYF.

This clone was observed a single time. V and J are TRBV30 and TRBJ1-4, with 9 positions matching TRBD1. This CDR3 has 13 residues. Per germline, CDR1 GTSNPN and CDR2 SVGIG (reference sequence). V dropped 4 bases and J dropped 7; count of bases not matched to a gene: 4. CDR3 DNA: TGTGCCTGGAAGACAGGGGGTTTTGAAAAACTGTTTTTT. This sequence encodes CAWKTGGFEKLFF.

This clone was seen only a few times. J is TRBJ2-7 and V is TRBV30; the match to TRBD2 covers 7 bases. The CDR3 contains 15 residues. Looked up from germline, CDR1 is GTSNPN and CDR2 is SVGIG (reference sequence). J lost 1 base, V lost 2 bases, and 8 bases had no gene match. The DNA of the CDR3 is TGTGCCTGGAGTCGTCTCAGCGGGGTTTCCTACGAGCAGTACTTC. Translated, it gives CAWSRLSGVSYEQYF.

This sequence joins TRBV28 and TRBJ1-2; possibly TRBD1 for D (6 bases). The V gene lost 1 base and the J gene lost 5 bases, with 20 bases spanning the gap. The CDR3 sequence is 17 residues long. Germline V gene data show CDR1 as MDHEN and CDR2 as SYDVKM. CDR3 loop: CASSLFGGGSTGYGYTF. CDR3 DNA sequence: TGTGCCAGCAGTTTATTTGGGGGCGGGAGCACCGGGTATGGCTACACCTTC.

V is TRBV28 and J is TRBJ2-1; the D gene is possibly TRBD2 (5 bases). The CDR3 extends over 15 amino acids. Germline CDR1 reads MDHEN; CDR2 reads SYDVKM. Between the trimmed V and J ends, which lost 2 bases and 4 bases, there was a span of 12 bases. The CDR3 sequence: CASSLKGVRYNEQFF. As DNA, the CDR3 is TGTGCCAGCAGTTTAAAGGGAGTGAGATACAATGAGCAGTTCTTC.

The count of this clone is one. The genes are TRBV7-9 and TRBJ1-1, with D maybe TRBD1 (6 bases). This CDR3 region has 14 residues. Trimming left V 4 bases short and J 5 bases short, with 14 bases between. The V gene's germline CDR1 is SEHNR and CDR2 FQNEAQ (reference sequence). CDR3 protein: CASSSRQVGTEAFF. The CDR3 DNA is TGTGCCAGCAGCTCAAGACAGGTAGGGACTGAAGCTTTCTTT.

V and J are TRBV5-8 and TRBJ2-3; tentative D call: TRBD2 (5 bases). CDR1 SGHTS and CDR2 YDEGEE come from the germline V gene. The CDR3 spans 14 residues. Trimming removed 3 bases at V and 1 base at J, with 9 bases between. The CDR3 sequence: CASSSGDRTDTQYF. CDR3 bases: TGTGCCAGCAGCTCCGGGGATCGCACAGATACGCAGTATTTT.

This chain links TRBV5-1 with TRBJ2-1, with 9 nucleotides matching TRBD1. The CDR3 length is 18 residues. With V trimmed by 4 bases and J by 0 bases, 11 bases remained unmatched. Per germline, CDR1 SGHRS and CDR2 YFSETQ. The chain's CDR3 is CASSPSGQGSSSYNEQFF. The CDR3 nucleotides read TGCGCCAGCAGCCCCTCGGGACAGGGCTCGAGCTCCTACAATGAGCAGTTCTTC.

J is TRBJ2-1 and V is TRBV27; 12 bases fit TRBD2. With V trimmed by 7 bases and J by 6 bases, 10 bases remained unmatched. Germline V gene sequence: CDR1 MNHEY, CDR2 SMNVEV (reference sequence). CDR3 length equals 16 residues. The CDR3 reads CASTPSGGASPNEQFF. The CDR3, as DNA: TGTGCCAGCACCCCTAGCGGGGGGGCTAGTCCCAATGAGCAGTTCTTC.

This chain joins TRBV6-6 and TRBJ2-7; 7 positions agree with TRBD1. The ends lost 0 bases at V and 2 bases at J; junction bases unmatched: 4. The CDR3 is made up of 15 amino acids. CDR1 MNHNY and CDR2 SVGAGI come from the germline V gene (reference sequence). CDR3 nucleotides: TGTGCCAGCAGTTACTCCGGGACAGAAGCCTACGAGCAGTACTTC. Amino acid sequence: CASSYSGTEAYEQYF.

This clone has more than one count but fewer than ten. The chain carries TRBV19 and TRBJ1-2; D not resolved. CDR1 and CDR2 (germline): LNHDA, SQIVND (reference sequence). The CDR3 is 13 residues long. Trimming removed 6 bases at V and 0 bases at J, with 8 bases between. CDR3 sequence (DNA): TGTGCCAGTAGCTCCACAGCTAACTATGGCTACACCTTC. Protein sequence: CASSSTANYGYTF.

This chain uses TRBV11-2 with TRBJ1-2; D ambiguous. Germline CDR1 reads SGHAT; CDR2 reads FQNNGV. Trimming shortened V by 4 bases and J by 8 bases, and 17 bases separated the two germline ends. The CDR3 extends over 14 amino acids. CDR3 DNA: TGTGCCAGCAGCTCATTGAGGACTGTTGGGGGCTACACCTTC. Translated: CASSSLRTVGGYTF.

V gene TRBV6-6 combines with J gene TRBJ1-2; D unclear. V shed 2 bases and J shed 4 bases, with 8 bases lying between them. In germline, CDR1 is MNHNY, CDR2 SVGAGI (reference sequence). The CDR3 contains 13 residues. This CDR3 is CASSYEGTYGYTF. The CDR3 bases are TGTGCCAGCAGTTACGAGGGAACCTATGGCTACACCTTC.

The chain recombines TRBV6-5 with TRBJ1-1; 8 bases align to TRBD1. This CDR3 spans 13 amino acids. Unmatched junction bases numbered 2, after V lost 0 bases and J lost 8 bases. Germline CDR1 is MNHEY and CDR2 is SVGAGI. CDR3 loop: CASSYSAGGEAFF. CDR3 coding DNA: TGTGCCAGCAGTTACTCGGCAGGGGGCGAAGCTTTCTTT.